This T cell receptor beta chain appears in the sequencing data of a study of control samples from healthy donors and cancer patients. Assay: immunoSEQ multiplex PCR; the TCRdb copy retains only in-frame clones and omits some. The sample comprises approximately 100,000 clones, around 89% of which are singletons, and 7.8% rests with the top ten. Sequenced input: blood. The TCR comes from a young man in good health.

In DNA form, the CDR3 reads TGTGCCAGCAGTGAAGCTTCGGGGTATAATTCACCCCTCCACTTT. Translating gives CASSEASGYNSPLHF. V and J are TRBV2 and TRBJ1-6; D not resolved. V was clipped by 0 bases and J by 4 bases, with 7 bases between them. The CDR3 runs 15 residues. Germline V lookup: CDR1 SNHLY, CDR2 FYNNEI. The whole variable domain, filled in from reference TRBV2 and TRBJ1-6, reads EPEVTQTPSHQVTQMGQEVILRCVPISNHLYFYWYRQILGQKVEFLVSFYNNEISEKSEIFDDQFSVERPDGSNFTLKIRSTKLEDSAMYFCASSEASGYNSPLHFGNGTRLTVT.